One and the same sample provided the 18 T cell receptor beta chains below, sequenced in a study of blood T cell repertoires in COVID-19. Measured with immunoSEQ multiplex PCR; TCRdb has only the in-frame clones, and not every one. The table has 240,000 or so clones, roughly 82% seen once. The sample was PBMCs or T cells enriched from blood (not recorded which). Receptor source: a woman aged 45 to 65 who had recovered from COVID-19.

V gene TRBV18 combines with J gene TRBJ2-1, with 9 bases aligning to TRBD1. The CDR3 extends over 16 amino acids. CDR1 and CDR2 from the germline V gene are KGHSH and LQKENI. J lost 8 bases, V lost 4 bases, and 12 bases had no gene match. The CDR3 region is CASSRQGGGISHEQFF. The CDR3 DNA sequence: TGTGCCAGCTCACGACAGGGGGGTGGAATTAGCCATGAGCAGTTCTTC.

The V gene is TRBV27, the J gene TRBJ1-5; tentative D call: TRBD1 (6 bases). The CDR3 length is 18 residues. In germline, CDR1 is MNHEY, CDR2 SMNVEV (reference sequence). With 3 bases removed from V and 2 bases from J, the gap between germline ends came to 20 bases. CDR3: CASSLLSGAEQGNQPQHF. The CDR3 nucleotides read TGTGCCAGCAGTTTGCTTTCAGGGGCCGAGCAGGGCAATCAGCCCCAGCATTTT.

The sample holds one count of this clone. The rearrangement uses TRBV19 and TRBJ2-1; D is unresolved. The CDR3 has 15 amino acids. Germline V lookup: CDR1 LNHDA, CDR2 SQIVND (reference sequence). Trimming pared 7 bases from V and 5 bases from J, leaving 18 bases between. The CDR3 sequence: CASTLTRPHHNEQFF. Written as DNA, the CDR3 is TGTGCCAGTACACTGACTCGGCCCCATCACAATGAGCAGTTCTTC. The full variable domain, with the rest looked up from reference TRBV19 and TRBJ2-1, is DGGITQSPKYLFRKEGQNVTLSCEQNLNHDAMYWYRQDPGQGLRLIYYSQIVNDFQKGDIAEGYSVSREKKESFPLTVTSAQKNPTAFYLCASTLTRPHHNEQFFGPGTRLTVL.

This clone occurred a few times. V usage is TRBV9 and J usage is TRBJ2-7; 8 bases are shared with TRBD1. The CDR3 contains 14 residues. Germline V CDR1 and CDR2: SGDLS, YYNGEE. After removal of 0 bases from V and 6 bases from J, the junction contained 5 bases not matched to a gene. The CDR3 spells CASSVGGQGLEQYF. As DNA, the CDR3 is TGTGCCAGCAGCGTAGGTGGACAGGGCCTCGAGCAGTACTTC.

CDR3 coding DNA: TGTGCCAGCAGTTACTCGACTAGCGGGAACTGGGGTGAGCAGTTCTTC. It codes for CASSYSTSGNWGEQFF. The rearrangement uses TRBV6-2 or TRBV6-3 and TRBJ2-1; 11 bases align to TRBD2. With V trimmed by 0 bases and J by 9 bases, 7 bases remained unmatched. This CDR3 comprises 16 residues. In germline, CDR1 is MNHEY, CDR2 SVGEGT.

This chain joins TRBV29-1 and TRBJ1-2; 9 positions match TRBD1. Losses at the gene ends were 6 bases for V and 5 bases for J; bases not matched to a gene: 16. In germline, CDR1 is SQVTM, CDR2 ANQGSEA. CDR3 length: 16 amino acids. CDR3 sequence (DNA): TGCAGCGTAGGGACAGGGCATGGTCGGCCGGGGTATGGCTACACCTTC. Translated: CSVGTGHGRPGYGYTF.

J is TRBJ1-4 and V is TRBV7-9; D not certain. From germline, CDR1 is SEHNR and CDR2 FQNEAQ (reference sequence). The CDR3 spans 15 residues. V dropped 5 bases and J dropped 8 bases, with 18 bases sitting between them. CDR3: CASSPPQFSREKLFF. As DNA, the CDR3 is TGTGCCAGCAGCCCCCCCCAATTCTCGAGGGAAAAACTGTTTTTT.

This clone was seen just once. The chain combines TRBV19 with TRBJ2-7; D unresolved. Trimming stripped 7 bases from V and 1 base from J, with 14 bases between. Germline CDR1 reads LNHDA; CDR2 reads SQIVND (reference sequence). CDR3 length equals 14 residues. As DNA, the CDR3 is TGTGCCAGTAATCGCGCAGGCAATTCCTACGAGCAGTACTTC. It yields the protein CASNRAGNSYEQYF.

The chain is built from TRBV6-5 and TRBJ1-1; D remains unclear. The germline V and J ends were trimmed by 0 bases and 0 bases, with 11 bases remaining between them. CDR1 is MNHEY and CDR2 is SVGAGI in the germline V gene. The CDR3 is 16 residues long. The CDR3 sequence is CASSYSSYLLNTEAFF. The CDR3, as DNA: TGTGCCAGCAGTTACTCCTCATATCTACTGAACACTGAAGCTTTCTTT.

The chain couples TRBV20-1 to TRBJ1-2; D is undetermined. The CDR3 runs to 9 residues. Trimming stripped 6 bases from V and 8 bases from J, with 7 bases between. CDR1 and CDR2 from the germline V gene are DFQATT and SNEGSKA (reference sequence). The CDR3, as DNA: TGCAGTGCCCCCCCAGGCTACACCTTC. This codes for CSAPPGYTF.

This clone came up a few times. The chain combines TRBV27 with TRBJ1-5; TRBD1 aligns across 8 bases. The CDR3 runs to 15 residues. The J segment lost 5 bases and the V segment lost 2 bases, leaving 5 bases of the junction unmatched. Germline V CDR1 and CDR2: MNHEY, SMNVEV (reference sequence). In DNA, the CDR3 is TGTGCCAGCAGTTTAGCAGGGGGCGGTGATCAGCCCCAGCATTTT. Translating it yields CASSLAGGGDQPQHF.

This rearrangement joins TRBV27 to TRBJ2-3; 9 bases align to TRBD2. Trimming at V came to 5 bases and at J to 0 bases, leaving 3 bases not matched to a gene. CDR1 is MNHEY, CDR2 SMNVEV, per germline (reference sequence). This CDR3 is built from 15 residues. CDR3 sequence reads: CASSLGLASTDTQYF. The CDR3 nucleotides are TGTGCCAGCAGTCTCGGACTAGCGAGCACAGATACGCAGTATTTT.

The chain links TRBV7-2 to TRBJ2-1, with 7 bases fitting TRBD2. There are 15 residues in the CDR3. Germline CDR1 reads SGHTA; CDR2 reads FQGNSA. V was clipped by 4 bases and J by 5 bases; unmatched bases: 8. The CDR3 sequence: CASSWRAGDNNEQFF. DNA for the CDR3: TGTGCCAGCAGCTGGCGGGCGGGAGATAACAATGAGCAGTTCTTC.

CDR3 sequence reads: CASSQMRRGQTNEQFF. The DNA of the CDR3 is TGTGCCAGCAGCCAAATGAGGCGGGGCCAAACCAATGAGCAGTTCTTC. The chain combines TRBV3-1 (or the pseudogene TRBV3-2) with TRBJ2-1, with a weak D call TRBD2 (6 bases). V gave up 2 bases and J gave up 6 bases, with 17 bases separating them. This CDR3 comprises 16 residues. CDR1 is LGHDT and CDR2 is YNNKEL in the germline V gene (reference sequence).

The rearrangement uses TRBV5-1 and TRBJ1-1; 7 nucleotides agree with TRBD1. Germline CDR1 is SGHRS and CDR2 is YFSETQ. This CDR3 has 13 residues. With V trimmed by 4 bases and J by 4 bases, 4 bases remained unmatched. The CDR3 DNA reads TGCGCCAGCAGCATCGCAGGGGGCACTGAAGCTTTCTTT. Its translation is CASSIAGGTEAFF.

This sequence joins TRBV4-1 and TRBJ1-1; D is perhaps TRBD1 (5 bases). The CDR3 is 13 amino acids. V lost 8 bases and J 1 base, leaving 11 bases between the germline ends. The V gene's germline CDR1 is MGHRA and CDR2 YSYEKL. CDR3 sequence (DNA): TGCGCCAGCCGCGGGGGAAGGAACACTGAAGCTTTCTTT. The encoded protein is CASRGGRNTEAFF.

The V call is TRBV18, the J call TRBJ1-1, with D uncertain. CDR1 is KGHSH, CDR2 LQKENI, per germline. The CDR3 covers 14 residues. The ends were cut back, 3 bases at V and 0 bases at J, with 8 bases in the middle. Here the CDR3 reads CASSPGMMNTEAFF. CDR3 in DNA: TGTGCCAGCTCACCCGGGATGATGAACACTGAAGCTTTCTTT.

This chain connects TRBV2 to TRBJ1-1, with D hard to call. From germline, CDR1 is SNHLY and CDR2 FYNNEI. Between the trimmed V and J ends, which lost 4 bases and 6 bases, there was a span of 18 bases. The CDR3 loop spans 15 amino acids. CDR3: CASSGEALGSAEAFF. As DNA, the CDR3 is TGTGCCAGCAGTGGGGAGGCACTGGGGAGCGCTGAAGCTTTCTTT.